This T cell receptor beta chain derives from a study of T cells in Graves' hyperthyroidism and ophthalmopathy. The germline V gene encodes CDR1 SEHNR and CDR2 FQNEAQ (reference sequence). CDR3 length: 16 amino acids. After removal of 3 bases from V and 0 bases from J, the junction contained 4 bases not matched to a gene. This clonotype was counted between two and nine times. The TCR beta CDR3 regions underwent amplification using RNA transcripts as the source. TCR CDR3 regions were first amplified by RT-PCR with HTBI primers. TCRdb processed the multiplex PCR reads anew with MiXCR; each CDR3 protein has one entry. The sample holds about 640,000 distinct CDR3 sequences; just under 45% are singletons and the top ten take less than 9%.

This TCR came from an adult man with Graves' disease, either hyperthyroidism or ophthalmopathy (not recorded which). This chain links TRBV7-9 with TRBJ2-7, with TRBD1 matching over 11 bases. Sequencing was carried out using peripheral blood or thyroid tissue (not recorded which). In DNA, the CDR3 is TGTGCCAGCAGCTTCCGGGACAGGGGGGGCTCCTACGAGCAGTACTTC. Amino acids: CASSFRDRGGSYEQYF. Full variable domain (outside the CDR3, taken from reference TRBV7-9 and TRBJ2-7): DTGVSQNPRHKITKRGQNVTFRCDPISEHNRLYWYRQTLGQGPEFLTYFQNEAQLEKSRLLSDRFSAERPKGSFSTLEIQRTEQGDSAMYLCASSFRDRGGSYEQYFGPGTRLTVT.